This T cell receptor beta chain was recorded in a study of low-dose radiotherapy and immunotherapy resistance in tumors. Study overall: A dose of 0.5 Gy per fraction was delivered to Cohort 1 every 2 weeks, for a total of 6.5 Gy.

Covering alpha and beta chains, TRAV- and TRBV-specific primers were used for the first-strand cDNA. TCRs were put through 20 to 25 PCR cycles of amplification with Phusion. A constant-region primer and the V-primer adapter served as the primer pair. Each CDR3 protein gets one entry after TCRdb re-called the reads with MiXCR. The data hold about 60,000 distinct CDR3 sequences, with 25% observed a single time. This clonotype has ten or more counts. This CDR3 has 14 residues. V shed 7 bases, J shed 1 base, and the junction held 7 bases outside the gene matches. In germline, CDR1 is SGHDT, CDR2 YYEEEE. The time point here: before trial treatment.

V and J are TRBV5-6 and TRBJ1-1; 7 bases match TRBD1. The sample here was PBMCs, taken before treatment. The sequence was collected from a male donor with prostate cancer. As DNA, the CDR3 is TGTGCCAGCTCGGTAAGGGGGCGGAACACTGAAGCTTTCTTT. Amino acids: CASSVRGRNTEAFF. The whole variable domain, filled in from reference TRBV5-6 and TRBJ1-1, reads DAGVTQSPTHLIKTRGQQVTLRCSPKSGHDTVSWYQQALGQGPQFIFQYYEEEERQRGNFPDRFSGHQFPNYSSELNVNALLLGDSALYLCASSVRGRNTEAFFGQGTRLTVV.